This paragraph reports one T cell receptor beta chain. The antigen this receptor binds is unknown. Base qualities were left out, and no much larger clone turns up one base away. TRB sequencing used genomic DNA with the immunoSEQ assay at survey resolution or the hsTCRB kit. For the original study's pipeline: The immunoSEQ software handled the initial read processing, while the LymphoSeq R package was used for the repertoire analyses. Clonality was calculated as 1 minus normalized Shannon entropy, and the Gini coefficient was also calculated for each TRB dataset. To infer phenotypes in unsorted samples, TRB sequences from sorted subsets of the recipient or donor were mapped onto unsorted samples from the same recipient. In its TCRdb copy, this immuneACCESS table keeps in-frame sequences only and misses some clones. Where compared with another copy, unresolved V genes explain less than half of these, and the others have no known cause. That table furnishes V, J and clone size, whereas the DNA furnished D and trimming. Recorded for this sample are approximately 3,100 clones; nearly 97% of them occurred a single time. The top ten constitute more than 0.95% of the sample.

The data were obtained in a study of T cells after posttransplantation cyclophosphamide listed by TCRdb under 2016. Looking at the study overall: The study tracked T cell repertoire reconstitution by TRB sequencing after myeloablative bone marrow transplantation using posttransplantation cyclophosphamide as GVHD prophylaxis. Antigen receptor sequencing covered samples from about 40 PTCy-treated patients and some 15 of their related bone marrow donors. Blood from all 35 or so PTCy patients who had 1-year posttransplant specimens underwent TRB sequencing. In 3 patients, up to about 3 additional blood samples taken between 2 and 5.2 years after transplant also underwent TRB sequencing, as did pretransplant blood from several patients. Because TRA and TRB clonality correlated tightly in roughly ten samples, later TCR analyses were limited to TRB. Public TRB sequences were checked against a database of over 3,500 sequences associated with responses to pathogens, tumor antigens, self-antigens and alloantigens.

Counted from cysteine to phenylalanine, this CDR3 has 12 amino acids. Only the CDR3 region is kept as DNA, spanning 36 bases read in frame from base 1. A distance of 7 bases separates the germline ends of V and J, which lose 8 bases and 0 bases respectively. Looking up the germline V gene (reference sequence) yields CDR1 SEHNR and CDR2 FQNEAQ. The research as a whole found: Across 35 to 55 patients, TRB clonality was highly associated with recipient CMV seropositivity and CMV reactivation, and diversity in PTCy patients was similar to diversity in CNI/methotrexate controls. At 1-2 months, donor-recipient similarity was low but rose over the first year, and the later blood repertoires were often dominated by donor CD8+ memory clones. The TRB repertoires of T cells infiltrating skin or the GI tract showed only limited overlap with the TRB repertoires found in blood.

Related bone marrow donors provided peripheral blood samples on the day of marrow donation. Viable CD3+CD4+ or CD3+CD8+ cells that were CCR7+CD45RA+CD45RO-CD95-CD27+CD28+ were classified as naive T cells. Peripheral blood and bone marrow mononuclear cells were isolated by Ficoll-Hypaque density centrifugation and cryopreserved. Sorting of CD4+ and CD8+ T cells, including naive and memory subsets, was performed by FACS on a FACSAria II. The sequenced sample was naive CD8+ T cells sorted from PBMCs. This TCR derives from a woman aged 45-65 years in good health and a related stem cell transplant donor. The rearrangement combines TRBV7-9 with TRBJ1-2, with TRBD1 perhaps the D gene, on 5 matching bases. The CDR3 reads as follows: CASAGANYGYTF. The nucleotides are TGTGCCAGCGCGGGGGCTAACTATGGCTACACCTTC. Here the CDR3 is joined to the reference TRBV7-9 and TRBJ1-2 genes, and the full variable domain is: DTGVSQNPRHKITKRGQNVTFRCDPISEHNRLYWYRQTLGQGPEFLTYFQNEAQLEKSRLLSDRFSAERPKGSFSTLEIQRTEQGDSAMYLCASAGANYGYTFGSGTRLTVV.